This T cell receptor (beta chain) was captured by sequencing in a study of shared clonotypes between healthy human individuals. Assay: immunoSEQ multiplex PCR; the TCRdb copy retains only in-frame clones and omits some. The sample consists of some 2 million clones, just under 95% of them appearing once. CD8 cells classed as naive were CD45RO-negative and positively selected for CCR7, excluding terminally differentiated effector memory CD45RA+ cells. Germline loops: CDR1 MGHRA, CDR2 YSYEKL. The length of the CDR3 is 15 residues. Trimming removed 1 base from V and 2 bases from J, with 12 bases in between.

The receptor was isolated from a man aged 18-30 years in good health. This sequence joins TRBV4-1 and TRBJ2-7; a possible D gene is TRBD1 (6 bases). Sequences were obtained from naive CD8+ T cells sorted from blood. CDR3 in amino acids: CASSQAGTPTYEQYF. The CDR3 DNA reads TGCGCCAGCAGCCAAGCTGGGACACCGACCTACGAGCAGTACTTC.